This entry describes one T cell receptor (beta chain). CDR3 size: 13 residues. Germline V gene lookup returns CDR1 SGHTA and CDR2 FQGNSA. V lost 5 bases to trimming and J lost 5 bases, with 10 bases between them. These data come from a study of control samples from healthy donors and cancer patients. Libraries were prepared by immunoSEQ multiplex PCR; TCRdb keeps only in-frame clonotypes and omits some of them. The sample carries 150,000 or so clones, approximately 93% recorded once. The sequenced sample was blood. This chain uses TRBV7-2 with TRBJ2-1; no clear D. The TCR originated in a man aged 18 to 35 in good health. The CDR3 coding sequence is TGTGCCAGCAGCCTATTGCGAAACAATGAGCAGTTCTTC. This gives the protein CASSLLRNNEQFF.